A single sample gave rise to the 5 T cell receptor beta chains below, sequenced in a study of shared clonotypes between healthy human individuals. Assay used: immunoSEQ multiplex PCR; TCRdb lists only in-frame clones, some missing. Of roughly 1,800,000 clones listed, approximately 94% are singletons. The naive CD8 population came from CD45RO-negative cells selected for CCR7, without terminally differentiated effector memory CD45RA+ cells. Input material: naive CD8+ T cells sorted from blood. The receptors come from a man aged 18 to 30 in good health.

The CDR3 DNA reads TGCGCCAGCACCCTCGCGCCAGGGCGGAATGAGCAGTTCTTC. Its protein is CASTLAPGRNEQFF. The chain has TRBV5-1 and TRBJ2-1, with D perhaps matching TRBD1 (5 bases). The germline V gene has CDR1 SGHRS and CDR2 YFSETQ. V was pared by 6 bases and J by 7 bases, with 17 bases between. The CDR3 has 14 amino acids.

The chain couples TRBV4-3 to TRBJ2-5, with TRBD2 matching 8 bases. This CDR3 is 18 amino acids long. CDR1 and CDR2 from the germline V gene are LGHNA and YSLEER. The junction had 12 bases not matched to a gene; V was cut back by 0 bases and J by 3 bases. This chain's CDR3 is CASSQDRLATFGEETQYF. The CDR3 DNA follows: TGCGCCAGCAGCCAAGATAGACTAGCGACCTTTGGGGAAGAGACCCAGTACTTC.

Notes on this clone: This same CDR3 is encoded by further DNA sequences in the sample. This chain links TRBV5-4 with TRBJ2-7; possibly TRBD1 for D (6 bases). Germline V gene data show CDR1 as SGHNT and CDR2 as YYREEE (reference sequence). The ends were cut back, 0 bases at V and 0 bases at J, with 10 bases in the middle. The CDR3 covers 15 residues. The CDR3 spells CASSLGAGASYEQYF. CDR3 bases: TGTGCCAGCAGCTTGGGCGCAGGGGCCTCCTACGAGCAGTACTTC.

The V gene is TRBV28, the J gene TRBJ2-7; 10 nucleotides align to TRBD1. The CDR3 totals 18 residues. Germline values: CDR1 MDHEN, CDR2 SYDVKM. J was trimmed by 5 bases and V by 5 bases; bases with no gene match: 18. The CDR3 sequence is CASSPPGTGELLGDEQYF. The CDR3, as DNA: TGTGCCAGCAGTCCCCCCGGGACAGGGGAATTGTTGGGCGACGAGCAGTACTTC.

The CDR3 is CASSTALAEETQYF. DNA for the CDR3: TGTGCCAGCAGTACCGCTCTAGCGGAAGAGACCCAGTACTTC. This chain links TRBV27 with TRBJ2-5, with TRBD2 matching over 7 bases. With V trimmed by 5 bases and J by 3 bases, 6 bases remained unmatched. The CDR3 totals 14 residues. CDR1 and CDR2 from the germline V gene are MNHEY and SMNVEV (reference sequence).